This T cell receptor beta chain was sequenced during a study of cytomegalovirus exposure and HLA in healthy donors. A multiplex PCR was run with 60 Vbeta primers and 13 Jbeta primers. Libraries were prepared by immunoSEQ multiplex PCR; TCRdb keeps only in-frame clonotypes and omits some of them. Of 90,000 to 140,000 clones listed, 60% to 85% are singletons. V dropped 3 bases and J dropped 5 bases, with 7 bases sitting between them. This CDR3 is 13 amino acids long. Germline V gene data show CDR1 as LNHDA and CDR2 as SQIVND (reference sequence). General observations from the study: A few V segments could not be told apart, such as TRBV6-2 and TRBV6-3, and were left out. In an earlier analysis, most TCR beta V segments were productive about 87% or about 30% of the time. By HLA locus, TCR association rates varied in a later analysis, with DRB1 showing the most and HLA-C the fewest.

Regarding this clone: Antigen: not known.

Healthy people donating bone marrow made up the donors. The J gene is TRBJ1-4, the V gene TRBV19, with D unresolved. The specimen sequenced was PBMCs. The clonotype was recovered from a man in his forties or fifties in good health and CMV-seronegative. The CDR3 DNA is TGTGCCAGTAGTATCTCGGGGAATGAAAAACTGTTTTTT. It yields the protein CASSISGNEKLFF.